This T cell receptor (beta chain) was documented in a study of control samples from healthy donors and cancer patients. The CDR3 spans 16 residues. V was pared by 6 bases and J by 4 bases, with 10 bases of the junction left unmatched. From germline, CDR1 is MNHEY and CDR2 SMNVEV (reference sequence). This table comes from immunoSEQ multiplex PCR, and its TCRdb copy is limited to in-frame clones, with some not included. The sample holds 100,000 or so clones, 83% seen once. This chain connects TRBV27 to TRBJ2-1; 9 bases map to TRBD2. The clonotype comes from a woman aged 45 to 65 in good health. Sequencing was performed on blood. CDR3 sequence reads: CASSGRGREGYNEQFF. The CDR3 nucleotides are TGTGCCAGCAGCGGACGGGGGCGGGAGGGGTACAATGAGCAGTTCTTC.